This T cell receptor beta chain was obtained from a study of T-cell memory formation after mild COVID-19. About the study: Clusters of TCRs were largely donor specific.

General study results and limits: There was no confirmation that second-wave clones peaking on day 37 were SARS-CoV-2 specific. The study found balanced CD4/CD8 in clones contracting day 15 to 85 and a CD4+ lean in later expanders. Some clones that responded turned up in pre-infection memory, which suggests that cross-reactive memory joined in.

There are 13 residues in the CDR3. CDR1 is MNHEY and CDR2 is SMNVEV in the germline V gene (reference sequence). Trimming pared 1 base from V and 0 bases from J, leaving 4 bases between. This clonotype has just a few counts. Its antigen remains unknown. TCRdb re-called the 5' RACE reads through MiXCR, storing one row per CDR3 protein. The table has about 400,000 distinct CDR3 sequences, approximately 24% seen once; the top ten hold 7.5% to 10%. This rearrangement joins TRBV27 to TRBJ2-7; D unresolved. Sequencing was carried out using PBMCs or a T cell subset sorted from them (not recorded which). The origin of this receptor is an adult woman who had mild COVID-19 (a few samples of this study predate the infection). Cell type and time point are not known. The CDR3 sequence is CASSLFYSYEQYF. The CDR3 coding sequence is TGTGCCAGCAGTTTATTTTACTCCTACGAGCAGTACTTC.